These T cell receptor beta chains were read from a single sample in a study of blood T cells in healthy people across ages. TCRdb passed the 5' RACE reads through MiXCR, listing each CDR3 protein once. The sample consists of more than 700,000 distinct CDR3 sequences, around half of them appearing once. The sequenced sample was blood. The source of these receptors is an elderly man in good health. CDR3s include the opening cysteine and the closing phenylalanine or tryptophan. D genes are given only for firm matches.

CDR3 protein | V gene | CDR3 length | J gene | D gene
CASTPSPSTDTQYF | TRBV28 | 14 | TRBJ2-3 | -
CASSFNPDNYGYTF | TRBV7-2 | 14 | TRBJ1-2 | -
CASSLDGSLSYEQYF | TRBV7-2 | 15 | TRBJ2-7 | -
CASSEPGTTYNEQYF | TRBV25-1 | 15 | - | TRBD2
CASSPKRQGGEAQETQYF | TRBV18 | 18 | TRBJ2-5 | TRBD1
CASSFSAARSRAGGYTF | TRBV5-4 | 17 | TRBJ1-2 | -
CASSLTHGGGETQYF | TRBV12-3/TRBV12-4 | 15 | TRBJ2-5 | TRBD2
CATQSGTAPITDTQYF | TRBV10-3 | 16 | TRBJ2-3 | TRBD1
CASTTWRGADYGYTF | TRBV21-1 | 15 | TRBJ1-2 | -
CASSQDPLLEQYF | TRBV3-1 | 13 | TRBJ2-7 | -
CSARRGNQAYNEQFF | TRBV20-1 | 15 | TRBJ2-1 | -
CAIARTSRDEQYF | TRBV6-2/TRBV6-3 | 13 | TRBJ2-7 | -
CASSDYRGGRYNEQFF | TRBV9 | 16 | TRBJ2-1 | TRBD2
CASSQGGGREMNNSPLHF | TRBV4-2 | 18 | TRBJ1-6 | -
CASSVGRRADIQYF | TRBV9 | 14 | TRBJ2-4 | -
CASRPQRNPTNEKLFF | TRBV5-1 | 16 | TRBJ1-4 | -
CSAHERGYSTDTQYF | TRBV29-1 | 15 | TRBJ2-3 | -
CASSAGPRTGMRLVEKLFF | TRBV27 | 19 | TRBJ1-4 | TRBD1
CSVEDFPHHGVCWEKLFF | TRBV29-1 | 18 | TRBJ1-4 | -
CASSPELAKNIQYF | TRBV2 | 14 | TRBJ2-4 | -
CSASRLDGAGNYNEQFF | TRBV20-1 | 17 | TRBJ2-1 | TRBD2
CASRRDRGPDTQYF | TRBV6-2/TRBV6-3 | 14 | TRBJ2-3 | TRBD1
CASSQGPGYGFRCEQYF | TRBV14 | 17 | TRBJ2-7 | -
CSASRASGRREQYF | TRBV20-1 | 14 | TRBJ2-7 | TRBD2
CASRGTGVGNEQFF | TRBV6-2/TRBV6-3 | 14 | TRBJ2-1 | TRBD1
CASSTDTGSLRRYF | TRBV28 | 14 | TRBJ2-7 | -
CASGLNGGYNEQYF | TRBV12-5 | 14 | TRBJ2-7 | -
CASSVDGPTEQFF | TRBV11-2 | 13 | TRBJ2-1 | -
CASSLWAANYGYTF | TRBV12-3/TRBV12-4 | 14 | TRBJ1-2 | -
CSVGGPGLADPPYTGELFF | TRBV29-1 | 19 | TRBJ2-2 | TRBD2
CASSGTVPYEQYF | TRBV28 | 13 | TRBJ2-7 | TRBD1
CASSLGPHQPQHF | TRBV11-3 | 13 | TRBJ1-5 | -
CASSQLDGTATDTQYF | TRBV14 | 16 | TRBJ2-3 | -
CSVEEPRGVLAGGREQYF | TRBV29-1 | 18 | TRBJ2-7 | TRBD2
CATRPGASYNEQFF | TRBV12-3/TRBV12-4 | 14 | TRBJ2-1 | -
CASSLTGPQETQYF | TRBV5-6 | 14 | TRBJ2-5 | -
CAWSLSNSPLHF | TRBV30 | 12 | TRBJ1-6 | -
CASSQQGLSSYEQYF | TRBV5-6 | 15 | - | -
CTSRSGTGGYEQYF | TRBV2 | 14 | TRBJ2-7 | TRBD1
CASGPSGDRGIQYF | TRBV28 | 14 | TRBJ2-4 | -
CASSSSGSNDEQYF | TRBV6-5 | 14 | TRBJ2-7 | TRBD2
CASSQGFGQFNGYTF | TRBV4-1 | 15 | TRBJ1-2 | -
CASSPTSGVVYEQYF | TRBV2 | 15 | - | TRBD2